This entry describes one T cell receptor beta chain. Its antigen is as yet unknown. Some clones are missing from TCRdb's copy, which holds only in-frame ones; the method was immunoSEQ multiplex PCR. The data contain about 40,000 clones, approximately 90% of them singletons. This entry comes from a study of OX40 agonist ivuxolimab in advanced cancers. Study outcomes and limitations: Clonal expansion among partial responders at 0.1-3.0 mg/kg ranked near the lowest.

Blood draws occurred at baseline, cycle 4 day 1, and cycle 7 day 1. V dropped 1 base and J dropped 6 bases, with 16 bases sitting between them. From germline, CDR1 is SGDLS and CDR2 YYNGEE. This CDR3 has 15 residues. The TCR comes from an adult with an advanced solid tumor such as melanoma, head and neck, liver or kidney cancer. The input for sequencing was CD4+ or CD8+ T cells sorted from blood, taken in a trial of the OX40 agonist ivuxolimab. The chain joins TRBV9 to TRBJ1-1; no clear D. The chain's CDR3 is CASSVNPVSQAEAFF. The CDR3 nucleotides are TGTGCCAGCAGCGTAAATCCAGTGAGCCAAGCTGAAGCTTTCTTT.